This T cell receptor (beta chain) appears in the sequencing data of a study of blood T cell repertoires in COVID-19. Sequenced by immunoSEQ multiplex PCR; TCRdb stores in-frame clones only, minus some. The top ten clones hold about 7% of a sample with approximately 75,000 clones, about 93% of them seen once. This CDR3 is 14 amino acids long. Unmatched junction bases numbered 6, after V lost 6 bases and J lost 2 bases. Germline-derived CDR1 and CDR2 are MNHNY and SVGAGI (reference sequence). The clonotype originates from a human donor in a cohort sampled during active COVID-19. The V gene is TRBV6-6, the J gene TRBJ2-5, with 7 bases matching TRBD2. Sequencing was done on a sample of peripheral blood. The CDR3 region has the DNA TGTGCCAGCAGGTCTCTGGGAGGGCAAGAGACCCAGTACTTC. This translates into CASRSLGGQETQYF.